The T cell receptor (beta chain) described here comes from a study of cytomegalovirus exposure and HLA in healthy donors. The PCR ran on 60 Vbeta and 13 Jbeta primers. Sequencing used immunoSEQ multiplex PCR; TCRdb keeps in-frame clones, though not all of them. Of over 100,000 clones listed, approximately 80% are singletons. Sequencing was carried out using PBMCs. The source is a man aged 25-45 years in good health and CMV-seropositive.

The CDR3 is CASSSRTSQPQHF. Written as DNA, the CDR3 is TGTGCCAGTAGTTCCCGGACTTCCCAGCCCCAGCATTTT. The chain links TRBV19 to TRBJ1-5; D remains unclear. The V end was cut by 5 bases, the J end by 7 bases, with 12 bases between. CDR1 and CDR2 from the germline V gene are LNHDA and SQIVND (reference sequence). This CDR3 region has 13 residues.